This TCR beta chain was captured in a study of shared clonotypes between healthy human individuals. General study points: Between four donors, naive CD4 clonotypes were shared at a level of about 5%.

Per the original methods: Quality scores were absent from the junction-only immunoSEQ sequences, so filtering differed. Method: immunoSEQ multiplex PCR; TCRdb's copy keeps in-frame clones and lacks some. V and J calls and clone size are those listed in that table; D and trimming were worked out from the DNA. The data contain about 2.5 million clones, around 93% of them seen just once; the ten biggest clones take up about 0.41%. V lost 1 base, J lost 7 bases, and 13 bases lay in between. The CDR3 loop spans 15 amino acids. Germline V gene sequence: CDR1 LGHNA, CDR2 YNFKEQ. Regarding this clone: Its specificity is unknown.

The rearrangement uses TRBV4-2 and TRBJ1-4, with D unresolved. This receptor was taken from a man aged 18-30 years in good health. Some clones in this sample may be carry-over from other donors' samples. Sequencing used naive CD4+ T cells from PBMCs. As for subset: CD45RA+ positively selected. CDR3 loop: CASSQGLGNFEKLFF. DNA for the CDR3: TGTGCCAGCAGCCAAGGCCTAGGGAATTTTGAAAAACTGTTTTTT.